The following is a TCR beta chain sequence with its context. Its cognate antigen is unknown. Using immunoSEQ multiplex PCR, the repertoire was profiled, and TCRdb retains in-frame clones only, with some absent. Altogether some 29,000 clones are present, around 78% being singletons, with the ten largest covering around 0.98%. The source of the sample is a study of STAT5B mutations in CD4+ large granular lymphocyte leukemia. V lost 2 bases and J lost 5, with 0 bases in between. Germline CDR1 and CDR2: MDHEN and SYDVKM. The CDR3 runs to 11 residues. Study results and limitations: CD4-sorted patient repertoires seemed more clonal than healthy CD4+ repertoires. Top patient clones used TRBV06 genes more often: 8/27 versus 2/35 in controls. The CD4+ versus CD8+ T-LGLL clonality difference may reflect limited sample size. Approximately 25% of private leukemic clonotypes occurred rarely in other patients' non-leukemic repertoires.

The sample consisted of CD4+ T cells from blood buffy coats. The sequence derives from a human donor in good health. The V call is TRBV28, the J call TRBJ2-2; D unresolved. Written as DNA, the CDR3 is TGTGCCAGCAGTTTAACCGGGGAGCTGTTTTTT. Translating it yields CASSLTGELFF. Supplemented by reference TRBV28 and TRBJ2-2, the full variable domain reads DVKVTQSSRYLVKRTGEKVFLECVQDMDHENMFWYRQDPGLGLRLIYFSYDVKMKEKGDIPEGYSVSREKKERFSLILESASTNQTSMYLCASSLTGELFFGEGSRLTVL.